The 19 T cell receptor beta chains below all came from one sample that was sequenced in a study of T-cell reconstitution after alpha-beta-depleted transplantation in children. As it was prepared, the TCRbeta library received unique molecular identifiers. TCRdb analysed the PCR reads with MiXCR anew, one entry per CDR3 protein. The sample has roughly 500,000 distinct CDR3 sequences; approximately 12% are singletons. The sequences come from PBMCs from the stem cell graft donor, collected from the stem cell graft. Every receptor here comes from a human donor who donated a stem cell graft to a child with combined immunodeficiency.

This chain connects TRBV29-1 to TRBJ2-3, with D uncertain. The CDR3 has 10 amino acids. V dropped 7 bases and J dropped 5 bases, with 7 bases sitting between them. Germline V lookup: CDR1 SQVTM, CDR2 ANQGSEA. The CDR3 here is CSAAEDTQYF. Here the CDR3 DNA reads TGCAGCGCCGCGGAAGATACGCAGTATTTT.

The chain couples TRBV30 to TRBJ2-3; TRBD2 aligns across 11 bases. Per the germline V gene, CDR1 is GTSNPN and CDR2 is SVGIG (reference sequence). CDR3 size: 16 residues. The V and J ends lost 0 bases and 1 base, in that order; junction bases with no gene match: 3. For the CDR3, the DNA is TGTGCCTGGAGTGTCACACTAGCGGGGGGCACAGATACGCAGTATTTT. This gives the protein CAWSVTLAGGTDTQYF.

This clonotype has a handful of counts. This chain links TRBV6-2 or TRBV6-3 with TRBJ2-7; D unclear. In germline, CDR1 is MNHEY, CDR2 SVGEGT. V shed 6 bases and J shed 5 bases, with 11 bases lying between them. The CDR3 has 12 residues. For the CDR3, the DNA is TGTGCCAGCAGGGGTTCAACGAACGAGCAGTACTTC. It codes for CASRGSTNEQYF.

This chain links TRBV4-3 with TRBJ2-1, with 11 bases matching TRBD2. Germline lookup yields CDR1 LGHNA and CDR2 YSLEER. V dropped 4 bases and J dropped 8; count of bases not matched to a gene: 7. The CDR3 sequence is 15 residues long. The CDR3 coding sequence is TGCGCCAGCAGCCTTAGCGGGGGGGCTATCCATGAGCAGTTCTTC. Protein sequence: CASSLSGGAIHEQFF.

In its sample, this clonotype was seen many times. The chain joins TRBV5-1 to TRBJ1-1; the match to TRBD1 covers 8 bases. Germline CDR1 is SGHRS and CDR2 is YFSETQ. This CDR3 comprises 14 residues. J gave up 2 bases and V 5 bases, and 5 bases lay outside the gene matches. CDR3 in DNA: TGCGCCAGCAGGTTCCCAGGGGGCAACACTGAAGCTTTCTTT. Its protein is CASRFPGGNTEAFF. The whole variable domain, remainder taken from reference TRBV5-1 and TRBJ1-1, is KAGVTQTPRYLIKTRGQQVTLSCSPISGHRSVSWYQQTPGQGLQFLFEYFSETQRNKGNFPGRFSGRQFSNSRSEMNVSTLELGDSALYLCASRFPGGNTEAFFGQGTRLTVV.

The chain is built from TRBV5-6 and TRBJ2-3, with D hard to call. The CDR3 is 14 amino acids. The V end was cut by 3 bases, the J end by 5 bases, with 13 bases between. CDR1 is SGHDT and CDR2 is YYEEEE in the germline V gene. CDR3 DNA: TGTGCCAGCAGCTCCGCCCCCTATCAAGATACGCAGTATTTT. It is translated as CASSSAPYQDTQYF.

In its sample, this clonotype was seen once. The chain carries TRBV7-2 and TRBJ2-1; a possible D gene is TRBD2 (5 bases). V lost 6 bases to trimming and J lost 0 bases, with 18 bases between them. Germline assignment: CDR1 SGHTA and CDR2 FQGNSA. This CDR3 contains 17 residues. CDR3 in DNA: TGTGCCAGCAGGAGCGTACAGAGGGCCGGCTCCTACAATGAGCAGTTCTTC. This sequence encodes CASRSVQRAGSYNEQFF.

This clonotype turned up a few times. The gene calls are TRBV6-6 and TRBJ2-7, with unresolved D. Trimming removed 0 bases at V and 8 bases at J, with 11 bases between. The CDR3 has 13 amino acids. CDR1 is MNHNY and CDR2 is SVGAGI in the germline V gene (reference sequence). The CDR3 sequence: CASSYSNIPKQYF. Written as DNA, the CDR3 is TGTGCCAGCAGTTACTCGAACATTCCCAAGCAGTACTTC.

The rearrangement uses TRBV19 and TRBJ2-5; TRBD1 agrees at 9 bases. Germline assignment: CDR1 LNHDA and CDR2 SQIVND (reference sequence). The CDR3 sequence is 14 residues long. After removal of 5 bases from V and 6 bases from J, the junction contained 7 bases not matched to a gene. This CDR3 reads CASSSQQGAQTQYF. The CDR3 nucleotides are TGTGCCAGTAGTTCGCAACAGGGGGCACAGACCCAGTACTTC.

This clonotype has only one observation. V is TRBV12-3 or TRBV12-4 and J is TRBJ2-1, with a weak D call TRBD1 (5 bases). V lost 1 base, J lost 8 bases, and 12 bases lay in between. The CDR3 extends over 14 amino acids. The CDR3, as DNA: TGTGCCAGCAGTTTAGTCACCGACAGAGATGAGCAGTTCTTC. The encoded protein is CASSLVTDRDEQFF.

This clonotype was recorded a few times. The chain joins TRBV5-1 to TRBJ2-3; D ambiguous. CDR3 length: 14 amino acids. V was clipped by 3 bases and J by 2 bases, with 10 bases between them. CDR1 is SGHRS, CDR2 YFSETQ, per germline. CDR3 sequence reads: CASSWLLYTDTQYF. CDR3 DNA: TGCGCCAGCAGCTGGTTGCTATACACAGATACGCAGTATTTT.

This clonotype was detected ten times or more. This CDR3 is CASRFMFSQGGETQYF. CDR3 DNA sequence: TGCGCCAGCAGATTTATGTTCTCTCAGGGGGGAGAGACCCAGTACTTC. This chain uses TRBV5-1 with TRBJ2-5; weak D call: TRBD1 (7 bases). Germline loops: CDR1 SGHRS, CDR2 YFSETQ. This CDR3 has 16 residues. V was trimmed by 5 bases and J by 4 bases, leaving 21 bases between them.

This clonotype was recorded at least ten times. The genes are TRBV5-1 and TRBJ1-1; D remains unclear. The germline gives CDR1 SGHRS, CDR2 YFSETQ. The CDR3 is 14 amino acids. Trimming pared 5 bases from V and 3 bases from J, leaving 14 bases between. In DNA form, the CDR3 reads TGCGCCAGCAGGGGTTCAGGAGGGCACACTGAAGCTTTCTTT. Protein sequence: CASRGSGGHTEAFF.

This clonotype was counted between two and nine times. The chain employs TRBV7-8 and TRBJ2-7, with 7 bases aligning to TRBD1. The J segment lost 2 bases and the V segment lost 5 bases, leaving 6 bases of the junction unmatched. The germline gives CDR1 SGHVS, CDR2 FQNEAQ. The CDR3 extends over 14 amino acids. The CDR3 DNA is TGTGCCAGCAGCGGTAGACAGGGCCCCTACGAGCAGTACTTC. Its translation is CASSGRQGPYEQYF.

The J gene is TRBJ2-2, the V gene TRBV19, with 9 nucleotides matching TRBD2. CDR1 and CDR2 (germline): LNHDA, SQIVND (reference sequence). J gave up 0 bases and V 4 bases, and 12 bases lay outside the gene matches. This CDR3 is built from 19 residues. The CDR3 loop is CASSKPGRSGGPNTGELFF. CDR3 sequence (DNA): TGTGCCAGTAGTAAGCCCGGGCGTAGCGGGGGTCCGAACACCGGGGAGCTGTTTTTT.

This clonotype was observed at least ten times. V gene TRBV9 combines with J gene TRBJ2-1, with 8 bases matching TRBD2. The CDR3 consists of 15 residues. CDR1 is SGDLS and CDR2 is YYNGEE in the germline V gene. The V and J ends lost 0 bases and 3 bases, in that order; junction bases with no gene match: 2. This chain's CDR3 is CASSVGSGSYNEQFF. The CDR3 coding sequence is TGTGCCAGCAGCGTAGGAAGCGGGAGCTACAATGAGCAGTTCTTC.

The table lists this clonotype with a few counts. The chain combines TRBV5-1 with TRBJ2-7, with D possibly matching TRBD1 (6 bases). Trimming stripped 4 bases from V and 4 bases from J, with 15 bases between. Germline CDR1 is SGHRS and CDR2 is YFSETQ. This CDR3 comprises 14 residues. The CDR3 region has the DNA TGCGCCAGCAGCCTATGGACAGACTCTTACGAGCAGTACTTC. Protein: CASSLWTDSYEQYF.

In this sample, this clonotype turned up a few times. The chain has TRBV12-3 or TRBV12-4 and TRBJ1-5, with D uncertain. The CDR3 totals 13 residues. V lost 6 bases to trimming and J lost 0 bases, with 6 bases between them. The CDR3 DNA follows: TGTGCCAGCAGCCAGATTAGCAATCAGCCCCAGCATTTT. This gives the protein CASSQISNQPQHF.

This clonotype occurred many times. The rearrangement joins TRBV2 to TRBJ2-7; possible D gene TRBD2, 6 bases. The CDR3 spans 12 residues. V was trimmed by 7 bases and J by 0 bases, leaving 7 bases between them. In germline, CDR1 is SNHLY, CDR2 FYNNEI. CDR3 protein: CASKDYSYEQYF. CDR3 sequence (DNA): TGTGCCAGCAAGGACTACTCCTACGAGCAGTACTTC.